The T cell receptor beta chain under discussion was sequenced for a study of blood T cell repertoires in COVID-19. Turning to the study itself: Italy, Spain and the United States were the sources of the convalescent and acute COVID-19 samples. T cells, B-cell-depleted T cells, or PBMCs supplied cDNA or gDNA.

In the source study's methods: Amplification from reference gene primers served as the basis for estimated nucleated cell counts. The assay was immunoSEQ multiplex PCR, and TCRdb's table has in-frame clones only and misses some. V, J and clone size were drawn from that table, and D and trimming were deduced from the DNA. The sample lists over 130,000 clones, more than 85% occurring once. CDR3 length: 16 amino acids. The trim removed 1 base at V and 5 bases at J, leaving 10 bases unmatched. CDR1 and CDR2 from the germline V gene are SGHTA and FQGNSA. The sequenced sample consisted of peripheral blood. This receptor was obtained from a human donor in a cohort sampled during active COVID-19. This chain connects TRBV7-2 to TRBJ2-7; TRBD1 matches at 8 bases. The CDR3 reads CASSLVQGARENEQYF. The CDR3 bases are TGTGCCAGCAGCTTAGTTCAGGGGGCGAGGGAAAACGAGCAGTACTTC. The variable domain in full, with the rest retrieved from reference TRBV7-2 and TRBJ2-7, is GAGVSQSPSNKVTEKGKDVELRCDPISGHTALYWYRQSLGQGLEFLIYFQGNSAPDKSGLPSDRFSAERTGGSVSTLTIQRTQQEDSAVYLCASSLVQGARENEQYFGPGTRLTVT.